The 12 T cell receptor beta chains given below trace back to one sample, sequenced in a study of blood T cell repertoires in COVID-19. Repertoires were generated with immunoSEQ multiplex PCR, while TCRdb's copy carries only in-frame clones and drops some. The sample records roughly 140,000 clones, 80% to 85% being singletons. The sequenced sample consisted of PBMCs or T cells enriched from blood (not recorded which). The receptors here all came from a woman in her forties or fifties who had been exposed to COVID-19.

Concerning this clone: This sample also contains other DNA sequences that code for the same CDR3. This chain links TRBV5-1 with TRBJ1-2; 9 bases map to TRBD1. This CDR3 is built from 14 residues. V lost 5 bases to trimming and J lost 4 bases; unmatched junction nucleotides: 6. Germline V gene lookup returns CDR1 SGHRS and CDR2 YFSETQ. Written as DNA, the CDR3 is TGCGCCAGCAGTTCCCCGGGACAGGGCTATGGCTACACCTTC. It yields the protein CASSSPGQGYGYTF.

This clone came up once. This chain joins TRBV9 and TRBJ2-3; D is ambiguous. Trimming shortened V by 1 base and J by 2 bases, and 5 bases separated the two germline ends. The CDR3 spans 13 residues. Per the germline V gene, CDR1 is SGDLS and CDR2 is YYNGEE. CDR3 DNA: TGTGCCAGCAGCGTACCTCCCACAGATACGCAGTATTTT. It translates to CASSVPPTDTQYF.

The J gene is TRBJ2-1, the V gene TRBV5-1; TRBD2 agrees at 10 bases. V gave up 4 bases and J gave up 8 bases; unmatched junction bases: 9. CDR1 is SGHRS, CDR2 YFSETQ, per germline. The CDR3 is 15 residues long. CDR3 in DNA: TGCGCCAGCAGCGTTGGGGGGACTAGCGTCCATGAGCAGTTCTTC. It yields the protein CASSVGGTSVHEQFF.

In DNA, the CDR3 is TGTGCCAGCAGCACCCCAGGGGGCGCGGGGATGAACACTGAAGCTTTCTTT. This encodes CASSTPGGAGMNTEAFF. V usage is TRBV9 and J usage is TRBJ1-1; 8 bases are a match to TRBD1. Germline assignment: CDR1 SGDLS and CDR2 YYNGEE. V shed 4 bases, J shed 0 bases, and the junction held 11 bases outside the gene matches. The CDR3 sequence is 17 residues long.

This chain joins TRBV21-1 and TRBJ1-2; the table assigns TRBD1, which was not confirmed against the DNA. TRBV21-1 is shown as a pseudogene. The CDR3 is 21 amino acids. CDR3 amino acids: CASSKALWTGRRLGNGYGYTF. CDR3 sequence (DNA): TGTGCCAGCAGCAAAGCGCTTTGGACAGGAAGGAGGCTCGGAAATGGCTATGGCTACACCTTC.

The chain uses TRBV6-5 and TRBJ1-3; TRBD1 matches at 7 bases. V lost 5 bases and J lost 6; bases outside the gene matches: 4. Germline V gene sequence: CDR1 MNHEY, CDR2 SVGAGI. The CDR3 is 13 amino acids. The CDR3 is CASSPGTVNTIYF. CDR3 sequence (DNA): TGTGCCAGCAGTCCCGGGACAGTAAACACCATATATTTT.

This chain connects TRBV7-8 to TRBJ1-1; 7 bases are shared with TRBD1. The CDR3 totals 15 residues. V lost 3 bases, J lost 7 bases, and 11 bases stayed unmatched. Germline V gives CDR1 SGHVS, CDR2 FQNEAQ. CDR3 loop: CASSLSRQGIDEAFF. In nucleotides, the CDR3 is TGTGCCAGCAGCTTGTCCAGACAGGGAATAGATGAAGCTTTCTTT.

V usage is TRBV27 and J usage is TRBJ1-6, with D maybe TRBD1 (6 bases). The germline CDR1 and CDR2 sequences are MNHEY and SMNVEV (reference sequence). The CDR3 covers 14 residues. V lost 5 bases and J lost 7, with 12 bases in between. CDR3 in DNA: TGTGCCAGCAGTCCGCTCACAGGGAATTCACCCCTCCACTTT. Translated: CASSPLTGNSPLHF.

The CDR3 DNA is TGTGCCAGCAGTGAAATGGGGGGAGTACGCAATCAGCCCCAGCATTTT. It translates to CASSEMGGVRNQPQHF. The gene calls are TRBV2 and TRBJ1-5, with D tentatively TRBD1 (5 bases). Trimming cost V 2 bases and J 2 bases, with 13 bases left between them. The CDR3 runs to 16 residues. Germline CDR1 SNHLY, CDR2 FYNNEI. The entire variable domain, with the rest obtained from reference TRBV2 and TRBJ1-5, is as follows: EPEVTQTPSHQVTQMGQEVILRCVPISNHLYFYWYRQILGQKVEFLVSFYNNEISEKSEIFDDQFSVERPDGSNFTLKIRSTKLEDSAMYFCASSEMGGVRNQPQHFGDGTRLSIL.

The rearrangement links TRBV4-3 to TRBJ2-1, with TRBD1 matching over 9 bases. The V gene's germline CDR1 is LGHNA and CDR2 YSLEER. Trimming removed 0 bases from V and 3 bases from J; junction bases left unmatched: 9. CDR3 length: 18 residues. In DNA, the CDR3 is TGCGCCAGCAGCCAAGAAGGCCCCGGGACAGGGTACTACAATGAGCAGTTCTTC. Translating it yields CASSQEGPGTGYYNEQFF.

The chain has TRBV5-4 and TRBJ2-2; 14 bases map to TRBD2. The CDR3 totals 16 residues. J lost 8 bases, V lost 4 bases, and 7 bases had no gene match. The germline V gene has CDR1 SGHNT and CDR2 YYREEE (reference sequence). The CDR3 is CASSRPGLAGVGELFF. The DNA of the CDR3 is TGTGCCAGCAGCCGACCGGGACTAGCGGGGGTGGGGGAGCTGTTTTTT.

V gene TRBV6-4 combines with J gene TRBJ1-2, with D tentatively TRBD1 (6 bases). This CDR3 comprises 12 residues. Germline V gene lookup returns CDR1 MRHNA and CDR2 SNTAGT. Deletions cut 10 bases from V and 2 bases from J, with 11 bases between. As DNA, the CDR3 is TGTGCCAACTTGACAGGCAACTATGGCTACACCTTC. Translated, it gives CANLTGNYGYTF.